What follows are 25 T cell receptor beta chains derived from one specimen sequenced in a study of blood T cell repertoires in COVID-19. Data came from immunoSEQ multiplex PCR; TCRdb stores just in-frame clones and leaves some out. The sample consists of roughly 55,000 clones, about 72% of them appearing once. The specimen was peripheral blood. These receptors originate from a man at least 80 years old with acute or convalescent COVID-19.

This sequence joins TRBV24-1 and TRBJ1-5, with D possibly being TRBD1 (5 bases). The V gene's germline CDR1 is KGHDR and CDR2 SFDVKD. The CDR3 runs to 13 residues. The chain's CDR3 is CATQGREGQPQHF. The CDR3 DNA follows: TGTGCAACCCAGGGAAGGGAGGGTCAGCCCCAGCATTTT.

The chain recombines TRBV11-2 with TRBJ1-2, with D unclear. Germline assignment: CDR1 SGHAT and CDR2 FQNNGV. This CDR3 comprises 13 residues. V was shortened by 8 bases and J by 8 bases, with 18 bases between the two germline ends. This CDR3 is CASPQDTGSGYTF. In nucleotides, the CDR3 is TGTGCCAGCCCTCAAGACACGGGGAGCGGCTACACCTTC.

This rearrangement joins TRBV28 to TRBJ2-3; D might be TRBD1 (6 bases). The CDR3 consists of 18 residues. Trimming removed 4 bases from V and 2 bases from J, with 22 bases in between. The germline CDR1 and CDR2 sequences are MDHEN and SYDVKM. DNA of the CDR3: TGTGCCAGCAGTTCCGACCGCAGGGGCAGGGGATTCACAGATACGCAGTATTTT. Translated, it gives CASSSDRRGRGFTDTQYF.

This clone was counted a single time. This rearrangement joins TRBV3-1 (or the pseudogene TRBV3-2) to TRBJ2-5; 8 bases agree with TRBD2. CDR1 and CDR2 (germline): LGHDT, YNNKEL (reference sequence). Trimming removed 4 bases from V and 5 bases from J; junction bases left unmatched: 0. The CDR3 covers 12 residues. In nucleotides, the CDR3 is TGTGCCAGCAGCCCGGGGGGGGAGACCCAGTACTTC. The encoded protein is CASSPGGETQYF.

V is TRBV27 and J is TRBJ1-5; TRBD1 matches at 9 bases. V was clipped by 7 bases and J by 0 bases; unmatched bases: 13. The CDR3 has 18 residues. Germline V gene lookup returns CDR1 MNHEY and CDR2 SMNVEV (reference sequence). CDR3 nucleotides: TGTGCCAGCACTGAGCGGGGACAGGGCTTCTATAGCAATCAGCCCCAGCATTTT. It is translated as CASTERGQGFYSNQPQHF.

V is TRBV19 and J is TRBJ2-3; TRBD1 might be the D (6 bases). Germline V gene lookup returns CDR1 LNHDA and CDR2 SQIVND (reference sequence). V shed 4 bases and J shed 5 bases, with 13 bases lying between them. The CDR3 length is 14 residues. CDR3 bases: TGTGCCAGTAGTAAAACAGGGAATCGAGATACGCAGTATTTT. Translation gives CASSKTGNRDTQYF.

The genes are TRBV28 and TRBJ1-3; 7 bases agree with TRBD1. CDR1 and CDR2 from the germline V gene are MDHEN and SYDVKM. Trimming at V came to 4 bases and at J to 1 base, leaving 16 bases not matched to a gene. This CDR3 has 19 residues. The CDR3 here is CASSSILKNRGFSGNTIYF. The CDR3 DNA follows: TGTGCCAGCAGTTCCATTCTCAAGAACAGGGGTTTTTCTGGAAACACCATATATTTT.

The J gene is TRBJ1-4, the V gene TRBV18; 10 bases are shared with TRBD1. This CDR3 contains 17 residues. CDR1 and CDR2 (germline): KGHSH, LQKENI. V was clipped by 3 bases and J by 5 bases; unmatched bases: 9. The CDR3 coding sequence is TGTGCCAGCTCACCCAAACTTCGGGACAGGGGAAATGAAAAACTGTTTTTT. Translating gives CASSPKLRDRGNEKLFF.

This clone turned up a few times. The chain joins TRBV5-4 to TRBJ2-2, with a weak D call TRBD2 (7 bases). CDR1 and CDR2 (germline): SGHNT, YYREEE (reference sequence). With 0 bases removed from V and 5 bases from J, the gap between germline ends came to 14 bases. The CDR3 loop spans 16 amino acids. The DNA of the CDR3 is TGTGCCAGCAGCTTGGCGCTCGCGGGGGCAACCGGGGAGCTGTTTTTT. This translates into CASSLALAGATGELFF.

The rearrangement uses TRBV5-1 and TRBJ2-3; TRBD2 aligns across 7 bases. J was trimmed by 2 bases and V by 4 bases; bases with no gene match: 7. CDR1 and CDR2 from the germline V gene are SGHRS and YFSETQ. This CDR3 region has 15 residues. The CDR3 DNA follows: TGCGCCAGCAGCCCCCTGGGGGGGATCACAGATACGCAGTATTTT. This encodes CASSPLGGITDTQYF.

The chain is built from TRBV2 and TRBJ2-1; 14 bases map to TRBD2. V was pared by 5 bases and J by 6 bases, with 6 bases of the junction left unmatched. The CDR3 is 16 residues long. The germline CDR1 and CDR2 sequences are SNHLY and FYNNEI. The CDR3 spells CASSHRTSGGSNEQFF. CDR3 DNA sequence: TGTGCCAGCAGTCATCGGACTAGCGGGGGGAGCAATGAGCAGTTCTTC.

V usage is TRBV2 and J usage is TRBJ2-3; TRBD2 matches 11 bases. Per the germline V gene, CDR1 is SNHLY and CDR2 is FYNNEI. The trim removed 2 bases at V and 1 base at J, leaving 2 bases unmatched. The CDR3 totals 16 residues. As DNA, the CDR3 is TGTGCCAGCAGTGAACTACTAGCGGGGGGCACAGATACGCAGTATTTT. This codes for CASSELLAGGTDTQYF.

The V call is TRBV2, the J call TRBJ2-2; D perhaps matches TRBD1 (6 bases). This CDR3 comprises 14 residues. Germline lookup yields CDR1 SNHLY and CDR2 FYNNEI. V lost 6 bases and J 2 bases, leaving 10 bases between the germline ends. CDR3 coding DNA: TGTGCCAGCAGGTGGACAGTTAACACCGGGGAGCTGTTTTTT. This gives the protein CASRWTVNTGELFF.

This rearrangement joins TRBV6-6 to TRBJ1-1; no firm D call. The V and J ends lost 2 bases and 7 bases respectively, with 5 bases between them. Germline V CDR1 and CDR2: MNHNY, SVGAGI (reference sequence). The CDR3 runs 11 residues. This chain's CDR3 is CASSYDYEAFF. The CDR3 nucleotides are TGTGCCAGCAGTTACGACTATGAAGCTTTCTTT.

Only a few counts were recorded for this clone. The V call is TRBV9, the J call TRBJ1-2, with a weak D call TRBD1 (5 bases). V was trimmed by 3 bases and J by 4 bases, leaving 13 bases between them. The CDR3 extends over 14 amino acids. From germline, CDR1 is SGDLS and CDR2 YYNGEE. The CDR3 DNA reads TGTGCCAGCAGCGCTTCGACAGTCCCCTATGGCTACACCTTC. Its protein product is CASSASTVPYGYTF.

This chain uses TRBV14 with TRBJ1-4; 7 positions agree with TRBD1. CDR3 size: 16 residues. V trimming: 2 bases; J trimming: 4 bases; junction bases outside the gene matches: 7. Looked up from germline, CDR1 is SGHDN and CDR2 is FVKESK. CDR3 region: CASSQLQGLDNEKLFF. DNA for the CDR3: TGTGCCAGCAGCCAACTACAGGGGCTGGATAATGAAAAACTGTTTTTT.

As DNA, the CDR3 is TGTGCCAGTAGTACCGGGACTAGCTTTGACAATGAGCAGTTCTTC. Its translation: CASSTGTSFDNEQFF. V is TRBV19 and J is TRBJ2-1; 9 bases align to TRBD2. Germline-derived CDR1 and CDR2 are LNHDA and SQIVND (reference sequence). The CDR3 has 15 amino acids. The V gene end was trimmed by 4 bases and the J gene end by 5 bases; junction bases not matched to a gene: 6. The full variable domain, completed using reference TRBV19 and TRBJ2-1, is DGGITQSPKYLFRKEGQNVTLSCEQNLNHDAMYWYRQDPGQGLRLIYYSQIVNDFQKGDIAEGYSVSREKKESFPLTVTSAQKNPTAFYLCASSTGTSFDNEQFFGPGTRLTVL.

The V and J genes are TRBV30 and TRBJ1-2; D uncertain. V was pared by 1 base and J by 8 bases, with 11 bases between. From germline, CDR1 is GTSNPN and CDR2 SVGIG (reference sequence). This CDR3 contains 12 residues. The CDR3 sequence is CAWSAGRLGYTF. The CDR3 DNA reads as TGTGCCTGGAGTGCAGGCCGCTTAGGCTACACCTTC.

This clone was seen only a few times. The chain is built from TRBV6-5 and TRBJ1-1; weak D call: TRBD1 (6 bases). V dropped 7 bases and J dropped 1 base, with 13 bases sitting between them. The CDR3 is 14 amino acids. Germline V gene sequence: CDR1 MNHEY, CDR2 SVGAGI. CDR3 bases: TGTGCCAGCAATTTGATACAGGGGAACACTGAAGCTTTCTTT. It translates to CASNLIQGNTEAFF.

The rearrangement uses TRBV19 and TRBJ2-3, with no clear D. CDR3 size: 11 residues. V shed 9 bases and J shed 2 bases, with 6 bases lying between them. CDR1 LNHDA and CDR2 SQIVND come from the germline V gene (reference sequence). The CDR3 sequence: CASRNTDTQYF. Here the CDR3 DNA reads TGTGCCAGCAGAAACACAGATACGCAGTATTTT.

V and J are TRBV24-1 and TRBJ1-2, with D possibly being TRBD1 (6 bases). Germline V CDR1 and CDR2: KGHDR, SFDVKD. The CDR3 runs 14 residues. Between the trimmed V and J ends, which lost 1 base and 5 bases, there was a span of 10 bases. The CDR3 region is CATSDFTGKYGYTF. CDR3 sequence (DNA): TGTGCCACCAGTGATTTTACAGGGAAATATGGCTACACCTTC.

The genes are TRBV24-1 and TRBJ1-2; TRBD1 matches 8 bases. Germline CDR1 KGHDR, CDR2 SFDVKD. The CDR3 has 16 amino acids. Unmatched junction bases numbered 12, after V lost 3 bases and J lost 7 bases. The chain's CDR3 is CATSDPRTGRLGGYTF. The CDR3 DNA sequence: TGTGCCACCAGTGATCCCCGGACAGGGAGGCTAGGTGGCTACACCTTC.

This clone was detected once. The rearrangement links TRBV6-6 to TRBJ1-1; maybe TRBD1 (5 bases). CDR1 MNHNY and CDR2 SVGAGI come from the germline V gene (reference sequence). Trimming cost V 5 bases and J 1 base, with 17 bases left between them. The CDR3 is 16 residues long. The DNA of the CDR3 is TGTGCCAGCAGTCCCCCGGGGGGGGTGGGGAACACTGAAGCTTTCTTT. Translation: CASSPPGGVGNTEAFF.

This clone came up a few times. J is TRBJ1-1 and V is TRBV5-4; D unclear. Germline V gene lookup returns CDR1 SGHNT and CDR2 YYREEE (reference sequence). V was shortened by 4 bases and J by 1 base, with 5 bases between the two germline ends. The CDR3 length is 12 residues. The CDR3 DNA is TGTGCCAGCAGCCGAGCGAACACTGAAGCTTTCTTT. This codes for CASSRANTEAFF.

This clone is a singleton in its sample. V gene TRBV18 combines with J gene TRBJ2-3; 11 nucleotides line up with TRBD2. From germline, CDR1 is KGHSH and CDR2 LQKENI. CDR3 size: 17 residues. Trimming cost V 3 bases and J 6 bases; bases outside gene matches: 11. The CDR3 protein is CASSPSLLAGESDTQYF. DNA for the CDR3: TGTGCCAGCTCACCCTCCCTACTAGCGGGAGAGTCGGATACGCAGTATTTT. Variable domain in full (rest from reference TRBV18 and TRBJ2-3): NAGVMQNPRHLVRRRGQEARLRCSPMKGHSHVYWYRQLPEEGLKFMVYLQKENIIDESGMPKERFSAEFPKEGPSILRIQQVVRGDSAAYFCASSPSLLAGESDTQYFGPGTRLTVL.